What follows are 8 T cell receptor beta chains derived from one specimen sequenced in a study of T-cell memory formation after mild COVID-19. TCRdb used MiXCR to reprocess the 5' RACE reads, holding one entry per CDR3 protein. The sample consists of a few hundred thousand distinct CDR3 sequences, about a fifth of them appearing once. Sequenced sample: PBMCs or a T cell subset sorted from them (not recorded which). All receptors derive from an adult woman who had mild COVID-19 (a few samples of this study predate the infection). Cell type and time point are not known.

This chain joins TRBV4-3 and TRBJ2-7, with D tentatively TRBD1 (6 bases). The CDR3 contains 14 residues. CDR1 LGHNA and CDR2 YSLEER come from the germline V gene. V was pared by 4 bases and J by 0 bases, with 10 bases between. CDR3 DNA sequence: TGCGCCAGCAGCCCAACGGACAGCTCCTACGAGCAGTACTTC. This sequence encodes CASSPTDSSYEQYF.

The V call is TRBV7-9, the J call TRBJ2-1, with 8 bases matching TRBD1. Germline V gene lookup returns CDR1 SEHNR and CDR2 FQNEAQ (reference sequence). J was trimmed by 8 bases and V by 0 bases; bases with no gene match: 9. This CDR3 contains 16 residues. The CDR3 reads CASSLARTGLRDEQFF. DNA for the CDR3: TGTGCCAGCAGCTTAGCCAGGACAGGGCTCCGGGATGAGCAGTTCTTC.

This clonotype was found a few times. The chain joins TRBV29-1 to TRBJ2-7, with D possibly TRBD1 on 7 matching bases. Trimming shortened V by 1 base and J by 2 bases, and 15 bases separated the two germline ends. Germline CDR1 reads SQVTM; CDR2 reads ANQGSEA. The CDR3 consists of 15 residues. The CDR3 sequence is CSVEGLRGETYEQYF. The DNA of the CDR3 is TGCAGCGTTGAAGGGCTCAGGGGGGAAACCTACGAGCAGTACTTC.

The CDR3 loop reads CASSSDSGGGEQFF. Here the CDR3 DNA reads TGTGCCAGCAGTTCGGATTCGGGAGGCGGTGAGCAGTTCTTC. This chain joins TRBV27 and TRBJ2-1; TRBD2 agrees at 7 bases. CDR1 is MNHEY and CDR2 is SMNVEV in the germline V gene (reference sequence). The CDR3 totals 14 residues. V lost 4 bases, J lost 9 bases, and 9 bases stayed unmatched.

The V and J genes are TRBV5-1 and TRBJ1-2; 8 positions match TRBD1. This CDR3 has 14 residues. Germline CDR1 SGHRS, CDR2 YFSETQ. J lost 6 bases, V lost 2 bases, and 6 bases had no gene match. Written as DNA, the CDR3 is TGCGCCAGCAGCTTTTCGACAGGGGAGGATGGCTACACCTTC. This encodes CASSFSTGEDGYTF.

This clonotype was picked up a small number of times. V is TRBV7-9 and J is TRBJ1-1; possible D gene TRBD1, 5 bases. CDR3 length: 12 amino acids. Germline CDR1 SEHNR, CDR2 FQNEAQ (reference sequence). CDR3 in DNA: TGTGAGGTCGGGACGGTGAACACTGAAGCTTTCTTT. Translating it yields CEVGTVNTEAFF.

The table lists this clonotype with a few counts. V usage is TRBV29-1 and J usage is TRBJ1-2; possible D gene TRBD1, 5 bases. The CDR3 extends over 14 amino acids. The V end lost 6 bases, the J end lost 5 bases, and 19 bases lay between the germline ends. Germline CDR1 reads SQVTM; CDR2 reads ANQGSEA. For the CDR3, the DNA is TGCAGCGTGGTTGGAGGGGCCTCTCTATATGGCTACACCTTC. Translated: CSVVGGASLYGYTF. Using reference TRBV29-1 and TRBJ1-2 for the parts outside the CDR3, the full variable domain is SAVISQKPSRDICQRGTSLTIQCQVDSQVTMMFWYRQQPGQSLTLIATANQGSEATYESGFVIDKFPISRPNLTFSTLTVSNMSPEDSSIYLCSVVGGASLYGYTFGSGTRLTVV.

This clonotype was counted ten times or more. J is TRBJ2-5 and V is TRBV7-6; the D call may be TRBD1 or TRBD2 (5 bases each). V was pared by 4 bases and J by 4 bases, with 13 bases between. Germline CDR1 and CDR2: SGHVS and FNYEAQ. The CDR3 runs to 14 residues. DNA of the CDR3: TGTGCCAGCAGCTCCCCTGGGACCTCAGAGACCCAGTACTTC. Protein product: CASSSPGTSETQYF.